This T cell receptor (beta chain) was obtained from a study of blood T cell repertoires in COVID-19. Authors' analysis steps: Estimation of nucleated cell counts was performed using reference gene primer amplification. Generated by immunoSEQ multiplex PCR, the TCRdb table keeps only in-frame clones and is missing some. From that table come the V and J calls and clone size; the DNA was used to work out D and trimming. Seen here are about 260,000 clones, around 83% observed once, and the top ten hold approximately 4%. The V end was cut by 3 bases, the J end by 0 bases, with 12 bases between. The CDR3 spans 16 residues. Per germline, CDR1 LNHDA and CDR2 SQIVND (reference sequence).

Specimen: peripheral blood. The source of this sequence is a man between 18 and 29 years old with active or convalescent COVID-19. The chain employs TRBV19 and TRBJ1-3, with a weak D call TRBD1 (5 bases). The CDR3: CASSMGLASSGNTIYF. The CDR3 bases are TGTGCCAGTAGTATGGGACTAGCGAGCTCTGGAAACACCATATATTTT.